These 13 T cell receptor beta chains were sequenced from one sample in a study of cytomegalovirus exposure and HLA in healthy donors (dated by TCRdb to the late 2010s). Libraries were prepared through the immunoSEQ multiplex PCR assay. The source is immuneACCESS, and TCRdb retained only in-frame sequences with V and J called. Part of the clones is not carried over; for the studies checked, unresolved V genes explain less than half of this, and the remainder is unexplained. For this sample the table gives 150,000 to 200,000 clones, of which 85% to 90% were detected only once. The ten largest clonotypes hold about 9.4% of the sample. Sequences were obtained from PBMCs. The receptor source for this set is a woman aged 18-29 years in good health and CMV-seropositive.

This clone has just one count. This chain links TRBV27 with TRBJ2-7; 7 bases are shared with TRBD1. This CDR3 has 15 amino acids. J lost 2 bases, V lost 6 bases, and 10 bases had no gene match. CDR1 is MNHEY, CDR2 SMNVEV, per germline (reference sequence). CDR3: CASSNDRAGPYEQYF. The CDR3 DNA follows: TGTGCCAGCAGCAATGACAGGGCCGGACCCTACGAGCAGTACTTC.

This clone was counted only a few times. The gene calls are TRBV4-2 and TRBJ2-7, with D tentatively TRBD1 (5 bases). Looked up from germline, CDR1 is LGHNA and CDR2 is YNFKEQ. The CDR3 length is 14 residues. Deletions cut 0 bases from V and 3 bases from J, with 9 bases between. This CDR3 reads CASSQETGGYEQYF. CDR3 DNA: TGTGCCAGCAGCCAAGAAACAGGTGGCTACGAGCAGTACTTC.

The chain employs TRBV18 and TRBJ2-1, with a possible D match to TRBD2 (5 bases). Trimming cost V 3 bases and J 9 bases, with 12 bases left between them. The CDR3 has 13 residues. Germline V gene data show CDR1 as KGHSH and CDR2 as LQKENI. DNA for the CDR3: TGTGCCAGCTCACCGGGGAGCGACCCTGAGCAGTTCTTC. Translation: CASSPGSDPEQFF.

The CDR3, as DNA: TGTGCCACCAGCAGAGATACGGGGGGCGAAAAACTGTTTTTT. Protein sequence: CATSRDTGGEKLFF. The rearrangement links TRBV15 to TRBJ1-4, with a tentative D call TRBD1 (6 bases). Germline-derived CDR1 and CDR2 are LNHNV and YYDKDF (reference sequence). V shed 0 bases and J shed 8 bases, with 10 bases lying between them. CDR3 length: 14 residues.

This clone has more than one count but fewer than ten. This chain connects TRBV20-1 to TRBJ1-1; D unresolved. The CDR3 sequence is 10 residues long. The germline V and J ends were trimmed by 0 bases and 8 bases, with 4 bases remaining between them. Germline V gene lookup returns CDR1 DFQATT and CDR2 SNEGSKA (reference sequence). CDR3 loop: CSAREREAFF. The CDR3 bases are TGCAGTGCTAGAGAGAGAGAAGCTTTCTTT.

The chain links TRBV2 to TRBJ1-1; no firm D call. Trimming cost V 6 bases and J 6 bases, with 17 bases left between them. The CDR3 contains 14 residues. The V gene's germline CDR1 is SNHLY and CDR2 FYNNEI. The DNA for the CDR3 is TGTGCCAGCAGCGCACGCGGGGTAGGCGCTGAAGCTTTCTTT. Protein sequence: CASSARGVGAEAFF.

The J gene is TRBJ2-2, the V gene TRBV6-1; TRBD2 matches at 7 bases. This CDR3 is built from 22 residues. Germline CDR1 MNHNS, CDR2 SASEGT. After removal of 0 bases from V and 5 bases from J, the junction contained 24 bases not matched to a gene. DNA for the CDR3: TGTGCCAGCAGTGAAGCGAGTCCTTTTTTGTATACCGGGGGGATGGATACCGGGGAGCTGTTTTTT. Translation: CASSEASPFLYTGGMDTGELFF.

The CDR3 DNA sequence: TGTGCCAGCAGCCAACCCCTTAGCGGGAGGGCAGGCTATGAGCAGTTCTTC. It specifies CASSQPLSGRAGYEQFF. The V gene is TRBV4-2, the J gene TRBJ2-1, with 11 bases fitting TRBD2. Trimming cost V 2 bases and J 8 bases; bases outside gene matches: 11. The V gene's germline CDR1 is LGHNA and CDR2 YNFKEQ. The CDR3 spans 17 residues.

This chain connects TRBV6-6 to TRBJ2-7; TRBD1 aligns across 10 bases. CDR1 MNHNY and CDR2 SVGAGI come from the germline V gene (reference sequence). The J segment lost 3 bases and the V segment lost 10 bases, leaving 6 bases of the junction unmatched. The CDR3 extends over 13 amino acids. CDR3 nucleotides: TGTGCCACCCGGACAGGGGGTGGCTACGAGCAGTACTTC. As protein: CATRTGGGYEQYF.

This clone was recorded once. The chain's CDR3 is CASSDPSGGIREQFF. CDR3 DNA: TGTGCCAGCAGTGACCCTAGTGGAGGGATACGTGAGCAGTTCTTC. The chain is built from TRBV6-4 and TRBJ2-1; D is perhaps TRBD2 (6 bases). The CDR3 runs 15 residues. V lost 2 bases and J lost 9, with 17 bases in between. Germline V gene data show CDR1 as MRHNA and CDR2 as SNTAGT.

Regarding this clone: A read error may produce the germline difference seen at one junction end. The rearrangement links TRBV7-7 to TRBJ2-5, with TRBD2 matching 12 bases. The CDR3 extends over 15 amino acids. CDR1 is SSHAT and CDR2 is FNYEAQ in the germline V gene (reference sequence). The CDR3 is CASSKGLAGRETQYF. Written as DNA, the CDR3 is TGTGCTAGCAGCAAAGGACTAGCGGGACGGGAGACCCAGTACTTC.

The chain has TRBV7-9 and TRBJ2-3, with D perhaps TRBD1 (5 bases). Germline V lookup: CDR1 SEHNR, CDR2 FQNEAQ (reference sequence). The CDR3 runs to 15 residues. V dropped 5 bases and J dropped 0 bases, with 12 bases sitting between them. Here the CDR3 reads CASSQDRPSTDTQYF. The CDR3 DNA reads as TGTGCCAGCAGCCAAGACAGACCTAGCACAGATACGCAGTATTTT.

This chain links TRBV6-4 with TRBJ1-2; D is perhaps TRBD1 (6 bases). Trimming left V 2 bases short and J 4 bases short, with 8 bases between. Germline CDR1 MRHNA, CDR2 SNTAGT. The CDR3 contains 13 residues. CDR3 DNA: TGTGCCAGCAGTGACCAACAGGGCTATGGCTACACCTTC. This gives the protein CASSDQQGYGYTF.